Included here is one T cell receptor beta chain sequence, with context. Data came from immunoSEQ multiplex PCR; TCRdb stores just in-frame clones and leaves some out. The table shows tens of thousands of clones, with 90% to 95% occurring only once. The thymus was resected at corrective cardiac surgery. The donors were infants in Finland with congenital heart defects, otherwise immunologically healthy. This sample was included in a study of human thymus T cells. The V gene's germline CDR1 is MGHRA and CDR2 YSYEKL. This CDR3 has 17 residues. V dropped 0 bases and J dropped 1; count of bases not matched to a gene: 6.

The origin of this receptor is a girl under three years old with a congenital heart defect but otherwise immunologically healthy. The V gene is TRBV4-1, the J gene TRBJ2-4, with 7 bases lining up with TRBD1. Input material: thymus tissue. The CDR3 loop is CASSQEPGRGAKNIQYF. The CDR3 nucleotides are TGCGCCAGCAGCCAAGAACCCGGCAGGGGGGCCAAAAACATTCAGTACTTC.